Each of the 18 T cell receptor beta chains below was sequenced from the same sample in a study of neoadjuvant nivolumab and ipilimumab in lung cancer. Only in-frame clones appear in the TCRdb table, and some are missing; sequencing was by immunoSEQ multiplex PCR. The sample carries 25,000 to 35,000 clones, more than 80% recorded once. The sample here was tumor tissue, taken after neoadjuvant nivolumab, alone or with ipilimumab, at or shortly before surgery. These TCRs come from an adult with non-small cell lung cancer.

The rearrangement joins TRBV10-3 to TRBJ2-1; D is uncertain. The CDR3 length is 15 residues. Trimming stripped 2 bases from V and 2 bases from J, with 10 bases between. Germline V CDR1 and CDR2: ENHRY, SYGVKD. The CDR3 bases are TGTGCCATCAGTGAGATCGCTGGGGCCTACAATGAGCAGTTCTTC. It specifies CAISEIAGAYNEQFF.

The J gene is TRBJ2-1, the V gene TRBV18; D perhaps matches TRBD1 (5 bases). V was pared by 4 bases and J by 4 bases, with 14 bases between. The CDR3 extends over 15 amino acids. The germline V gene encodes CDR1 KGHSH and CDR2 LQKENI. CDR3 sequence reads: CASSLDTSFYNEQFF. The CDR3 DNA reads as TGTGCCAGCTCACTGGACACCTCTTTTTACAATGAGCAGTTCTTC.

CDR3 nucleotides: TGTGCCAGCAGCCCGCGGACTAGCGGGGGCGGTACGAACACCGGGGAGCTGTTTTTT. It yields the protein CASSPRTSGGGTNTGELFF. V gene TRBV5-4 combines with J gene TRBJ2-2; the match to TRBD2 covers 13 bases. V lost 4 bases, J lost 0 bases, and 9 bases stayed unmatched. The germline V gene has CDR1 SGHNT and CDR2 YYREEE (reference sequence). The CDR3 spans 19 residues.

This clone came up a few times. One end of the junction is discordant with germline, which a read error may explain. The chain is built from TRBV13 and TRBJ1-3; D is unclear. Germline CDR1 PRHDT, CDR2 FYEKMQ (reference sequence). This CDR3 region has 18 residues. The CDR3 sequence is CASRFLQSLGSSGNTIYF. The CDR3 DNA is TGTGCCAGCCGCTTCTTACAATCACTTGGGTCTTCTGGAAACACCATATATTTT.

V usage is TRBV7-2 and J usage is TRBJ1-1, with a weak D call TRBD1 (5 bases). Trimming took off 2 bases at V and 1 base at J, with 14 bases between the two ends. The CDR3 has 16 amino acids. Germline-derived CDR1 and CDR2 are SGHTA and FQGNSA. The chain's CDR3 is CASSLSAGWGNTEAFF. Here the CDR3 DNA reads TGTGCCAGCAGCTTATCGGCAGGGTGGGGGAACACTGAAGCTTTCTTT. Full variable domain (outside the CDR3, taken from reference TRBV7-2 and TRBJ1-1): GAGVSQSPSNKVTEKGKDVELRCDPISGHTALYWYRQSLGQGLEFLIYFQGNSAPDKSGLPSDRFSAERTGGSVSTLTIQRTQQEDSAVYLCASSLSAGWGNTEAFFGQGTRLTVV.

The CDR3 here is CASSVGDPNYGYTF. The CDR3 region has the DNA TGTGCCAGCAGCGTAGGAGACCCTAACTATGGCTACACCTTC. The rearrangement uses TRBV9 and TRBJ1-2; D gene unclear. Germline lookup yields CDR1 SGDLS and CDR2 YYNGEE. V was clipped by 0 bases and J by 0 bases, with 6 bases between them. The CDR3 spans 14 residues.

Comment on this clone: The same CDR3 is also encoded by other DNA sequences in this sample. This chain joins TRBV18 and TRBJ2-1; maybe TRBD2 (6 bases). The germline gives CDR1 KGHSH, CDR2 LQKENI. V shed 1 base and J shed 4 bases, with 11 bases lying between them. The length of the CDR3 is 15 residues. The CDR3 sequence is CASSPLRESYNEQFF. The CDR3 bases are TGTGCCAGCTCACCACTACGGGAGTCTTACAATGAGCAGTTCTTC.

The chain has TRBV27 and TRBJ2-7; 10 nucleotides line up with TRBD2. After removal of 4 bases from V and 5 bases from J, the junction contained 11 bases not matched to a gene. There are 16 residues in the CDR3. Germline-derived CDR1 and CDR2 are MNHEY and SMNVEV (reference sequence). CDR3 protein: CASSSGTAGGYHEQYF. The DNA of the CDR3 is TGTGCCAGCAGTTCCGGGACAGCGGGGGGGTACCACGAGCAGTACTTC.

The table lists this clone with a few counts. The genes are TRBV6-1 and TRBJ2-5; 7 bases are a match to TRBD1. J was trimmed by 2 bases and V by 1 base; bases with no gene match: 7. CDR3 size: 16 residues. Germline V CDR1 and CDR2: MNHNS, SASEGT. CDR3 nucleotide sequence: TGTGCCAGCAGTGAAGATGGCAGGGGGAGACAAGAGACCCAGTACTTC. Its translation: CASSEDGRGRQETQYF.

The J gene is TRBJ2-1, the V gene TRBV5-5; TRBD2 agrees at 10 bases. This CDR3 comprises 15 residues. Germline lookup yields CDR1 SGHKS and CDR2 YYEKEE (reference sequence). V lost 0 bases to trimming and J lost 9 bases; unmatched junction nucleotides: 6. In DNA, the CDR3 is TGTGCCAGCAGCTTGGCCCCCAGCGGGAGGGGTGAGCAGTTCTTC. As protein: CASSLAPSGRGEQFF. The whole variable domain, remainder taken from reference TRBV5-5 and TRBJ2-1, is DAGVTQSPTHLIKTRGQQVTLRCSPISGHKSVSWYQQVLGQGPQFIFQYYEKEERGRGNFPDRFSARQFPNYSSELNVNALLLGDSALYLCASSLAPSGRGEQFFGPGTRLTVL.

The chain recombines TRBV6-5 with TRBJ2-7; 7 nucleotides agree with TRBD2. Germline CDR1 MNHEY, CDR2 SVGAGI. The CDR3 spans 12 residues. With V trimmed by 2 bases and J by 7 bases, 2 bases remained unmatched. For the CDR3, the DNA is TGTGCCAGCAGTTACGGCGGGGGTGAGCAGTACTTC. Protein sequence: CASSYGGGEQYF.

The CDR3 DNA is TGTGCCAGCAGCCCCCTGGGGAATCAGCCCCAGCATTTT. It encodes CASSPLGNQPQHF. This sequence joins TRBV7-9 and TRBJ1-5; D is undetermined. Germline assignment: CDR1 SEHNR and CDR2 FQNEAQ (reference sequence). This CDR3 has 13 amino acids. Trimming shortened V by 5 bases and J by 4 bases, and 9 bases separated the two germline ends.

V gene TRBV7-8 combines with J gene TRBJ1-6; the match to TRBD1 covers 9 bases. The length of the CDR3 is 16 residues. Germline-derived CDR1 and CDR2 are SGHVS and FQNEAQ. The V gene end was trimmed by 0 bases and the J gene end by 8 bases; junction bases not matched to a gene: 5. The CDR3 sequence: CASSLAPGQGDSPLHF. CDR3 DNA sequence: TGTGCCAGCAGCTTAGCGCCGGGACAGGGCGATTCACCCCTCCACTTT.

The rearrangement links TRBV6-4 to TRBJ2-1; the D is unclear. The germline gives CDR1 MRHNA, CDR2 SNTAGT. The V end lost 2 bases, the J end lost 0 bases, and 8 bases lay between the germline ends. The CDR3 has 15 residues. The CDR3 reads CASSDEASSYNEQFF. The CDR3 DNA reads as TGTGCCAGCAGTGACGAAGCTAGCTCCTACAATGAGCAGTTCTTC.

The chain carries TRBV5-5 and TRBJ1-6; TRBD1 matches at 10 bases. The germline V gene encodes CDR1 SGHKS and CDR2 YYEKEE (reference sequence). Trimming at V came to 1 base and at J to 8 bases, leaving 3 bases not matched to a gene. CDR3 size: 15 residues. In DNA form, the CDR3 reads TGTGCCAGCAGCTTGAAGACAGGGGGCTATTCACCCCTCCACTTT. Translating gives CASSLKTGGYSPLHF.

This rearrangement joins TRBV5-1 to TRBJ1-1; maybe TRBD1 (5 bases). The CDR3 is made up of 16 amino acids. Germline V lookup: CDR1 SGHRS, CDR2 YFSETQ. Trimming cost V 6 bases and J 0 bases, with 18 bases left between them. CDR3 sequence reads: CASKVLQGSMNTEAFF. The CDR3 bases are TGCGCCAGCAAGGTTCTCCAGGGCAGTATGAACACTGAAGCTTTCTTT.

This chain joins TRBV15 and TRBJ1-2; D perhaps matches TRBD1 (5 bases). Germline lookup yields CDR1 LNHNV and CDR2 YYDKDF (reference sequence). The V end was cut by 5 bases, the J end by 5 bases, with 24 bases between. The CDR3 loop spans 17 amino acids. CDR3 sequence reads: CATSSEGLVDGGYGYTF. The CDR3 DNA reads TGTGCCACCAGCTCAGAGGGGCTCGTAGACGGCGGATATGGCTACACCTTC. Supplemented by reference TRBV15 and TRBJ1-2, the full variable domain reads DAMVIQNPRYQVTQFGKPVTLSCSQTLNHNVMYWYQQKSSQAPKLLFHYYDKDFNNEADTPDNFQSRRPNTSFCFLDIRSPGLGDTAMYLCATSSEGLVDGGYGYTFGSGTRLTVV.

The chain carries TRBV5-1 and TRBJ2-7, with 7 bases identical to TRBD1. CDR1 is SGHRS and CDR2 is YFSETQ in the germline V gene. V was pared by 2 bases and J by 3 bases, with 5 bases of the junction left unmatched. The CDR3 spans 14 residues. The CDR3 region is CASSFTGAGYEQYF. The CDR3 DNA is TGCGCCAGCAGCTTTACAGGGGCGGGCTACGAGCAGTACTTC.